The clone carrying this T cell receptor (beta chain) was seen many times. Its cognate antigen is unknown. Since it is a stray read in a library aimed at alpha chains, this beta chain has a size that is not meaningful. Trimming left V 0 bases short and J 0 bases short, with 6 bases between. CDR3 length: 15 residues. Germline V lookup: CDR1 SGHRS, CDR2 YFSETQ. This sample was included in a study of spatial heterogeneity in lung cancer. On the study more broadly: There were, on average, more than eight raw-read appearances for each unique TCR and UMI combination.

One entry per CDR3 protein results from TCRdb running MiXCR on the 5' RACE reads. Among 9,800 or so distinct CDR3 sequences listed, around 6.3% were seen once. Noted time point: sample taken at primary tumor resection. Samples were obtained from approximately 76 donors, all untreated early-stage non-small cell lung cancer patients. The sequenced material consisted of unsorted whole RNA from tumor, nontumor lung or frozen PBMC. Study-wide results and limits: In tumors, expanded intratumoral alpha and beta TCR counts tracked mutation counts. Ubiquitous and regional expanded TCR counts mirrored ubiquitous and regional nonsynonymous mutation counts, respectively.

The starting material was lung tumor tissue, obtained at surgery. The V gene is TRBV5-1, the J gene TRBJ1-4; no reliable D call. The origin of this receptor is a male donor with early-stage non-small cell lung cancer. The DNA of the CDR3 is TGCGCCAGCAGCTTGGGGTATGCAACTAATGAAAAACTGTTTTTT. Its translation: CASSLGYATNEKLFF.